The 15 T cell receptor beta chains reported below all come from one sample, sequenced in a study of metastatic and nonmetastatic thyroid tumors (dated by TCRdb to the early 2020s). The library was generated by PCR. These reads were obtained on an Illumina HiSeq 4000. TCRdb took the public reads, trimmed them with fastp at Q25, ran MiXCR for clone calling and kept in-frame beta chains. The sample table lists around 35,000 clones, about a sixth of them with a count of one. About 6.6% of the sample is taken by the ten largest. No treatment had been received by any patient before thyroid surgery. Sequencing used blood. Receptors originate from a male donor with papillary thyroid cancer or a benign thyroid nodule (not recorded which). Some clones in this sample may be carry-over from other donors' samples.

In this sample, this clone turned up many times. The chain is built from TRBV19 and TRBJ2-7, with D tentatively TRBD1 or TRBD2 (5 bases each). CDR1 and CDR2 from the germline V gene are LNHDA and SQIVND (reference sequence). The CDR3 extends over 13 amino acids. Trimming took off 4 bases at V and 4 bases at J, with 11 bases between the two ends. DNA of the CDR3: TGTGCCAGTAGTACCCAGGGACCTTACGAGCAGTACTTC. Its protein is CASSTQGPYEQYF.

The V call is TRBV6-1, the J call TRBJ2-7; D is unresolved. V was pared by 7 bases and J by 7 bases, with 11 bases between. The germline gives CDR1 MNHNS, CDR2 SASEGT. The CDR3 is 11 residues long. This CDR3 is CASIGVGEQYF. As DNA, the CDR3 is TGTGCCAGCATCGGTGTCGGAGAGCAGTACTTC.

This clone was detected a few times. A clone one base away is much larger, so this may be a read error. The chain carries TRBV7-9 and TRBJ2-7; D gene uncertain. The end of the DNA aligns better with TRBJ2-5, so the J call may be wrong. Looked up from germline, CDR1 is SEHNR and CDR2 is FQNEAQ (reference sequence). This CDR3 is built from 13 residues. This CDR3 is CASSLAPQETQYF. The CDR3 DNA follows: TGTGCCAGCAGCTTAGCCCCACAAGAGACCCAGTACTTC.

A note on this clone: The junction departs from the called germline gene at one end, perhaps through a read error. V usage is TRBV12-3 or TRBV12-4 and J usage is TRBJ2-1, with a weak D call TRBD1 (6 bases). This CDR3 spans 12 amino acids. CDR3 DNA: TGTGCCAGCAATCCCCGACAGGCCGAGCAATTCTTC. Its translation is CASNPRQAEQFF.

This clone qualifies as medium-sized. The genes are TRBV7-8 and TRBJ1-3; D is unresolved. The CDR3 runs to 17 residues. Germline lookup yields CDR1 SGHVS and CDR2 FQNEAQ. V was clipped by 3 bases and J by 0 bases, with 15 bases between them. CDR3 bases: TGTGCCAGCAGCTTCCAGGCGGCCTGGAGCTCTGGAAACACCATATATTTT. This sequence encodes CASSFQAAWSSGNTIYF.

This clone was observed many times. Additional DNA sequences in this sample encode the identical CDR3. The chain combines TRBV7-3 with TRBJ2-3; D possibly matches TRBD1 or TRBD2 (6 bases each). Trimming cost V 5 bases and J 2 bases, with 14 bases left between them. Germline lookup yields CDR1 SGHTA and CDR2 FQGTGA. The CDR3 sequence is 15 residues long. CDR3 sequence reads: CASSPGGGPTDTQYF. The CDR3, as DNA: TGTGCCAGCAGCCCCGGTGGGGGGCCCACAGATACGCAGTATTTT.

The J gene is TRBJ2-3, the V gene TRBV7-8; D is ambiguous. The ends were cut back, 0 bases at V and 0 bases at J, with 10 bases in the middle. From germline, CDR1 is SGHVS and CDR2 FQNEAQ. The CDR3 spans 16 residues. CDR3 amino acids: CASSLAVGCSTDTQYF. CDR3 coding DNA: TGTGCCAGCAGCTTAGCAGTGGGGTGTAGCACAGATACGCAGTATTTT.

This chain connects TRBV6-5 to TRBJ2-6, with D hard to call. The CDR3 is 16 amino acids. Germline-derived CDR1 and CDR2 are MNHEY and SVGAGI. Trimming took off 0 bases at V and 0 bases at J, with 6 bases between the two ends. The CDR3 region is CASSYSRASGANVLTF. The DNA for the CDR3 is TGTGCCAGCAGTTACTCTAGGGCCTCTGGGGCCAACGTCCTGACTTTC.

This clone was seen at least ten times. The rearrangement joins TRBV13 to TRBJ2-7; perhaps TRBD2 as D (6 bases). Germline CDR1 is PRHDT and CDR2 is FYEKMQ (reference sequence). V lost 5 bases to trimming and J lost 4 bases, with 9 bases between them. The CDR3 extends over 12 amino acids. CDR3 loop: CASSGTLYEQYF. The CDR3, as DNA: TGTGCCAGCAGCGGGACTTTATACGAGCAGTACTTC.

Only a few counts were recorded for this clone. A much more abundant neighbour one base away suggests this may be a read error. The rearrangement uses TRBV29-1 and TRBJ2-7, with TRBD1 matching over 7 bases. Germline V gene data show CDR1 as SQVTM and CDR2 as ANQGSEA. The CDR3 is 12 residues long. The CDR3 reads CSVEAGTVAPYF. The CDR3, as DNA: TGCAGCGTCGAAGCCGGGACAGTGGCCCCCTACTTC.

CDR3: CASTWDMLPTEAFF. The CDR3 coding sequence is TGTGCCAGCACTTGGGACATGCTTCCCACTGAAGCTTTCTTT. The chain carries TRBV4-2 and TRBJ1-1; possibly TRBD1 for D (6 bases). V lost 7 bases and J 4 bases, leaving 16 bases between the germline ends. The CDR3 has 14 amino acids. In germline, CDR1 is LGHNA, CDR2 YNFKEQ.

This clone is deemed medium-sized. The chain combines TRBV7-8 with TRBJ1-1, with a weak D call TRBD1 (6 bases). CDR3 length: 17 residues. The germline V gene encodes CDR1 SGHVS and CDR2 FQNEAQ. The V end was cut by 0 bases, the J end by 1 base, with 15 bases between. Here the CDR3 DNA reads TGTGCCAGCAGCTTAGCGATAGGGGGGCCGAAGAACACTGAAGCTTTCTTT. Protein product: CASSLAIGGPKNTEAFF.

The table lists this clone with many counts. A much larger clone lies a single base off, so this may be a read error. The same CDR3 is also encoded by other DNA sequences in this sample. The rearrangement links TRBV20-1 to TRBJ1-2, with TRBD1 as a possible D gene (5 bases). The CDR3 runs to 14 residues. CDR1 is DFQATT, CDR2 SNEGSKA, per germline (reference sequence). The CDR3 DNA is TGCAGTGCTAGGCCTTGGGACCGAAACTACGGCTACACCTTC. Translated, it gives CSARPWDRNYGYTF.

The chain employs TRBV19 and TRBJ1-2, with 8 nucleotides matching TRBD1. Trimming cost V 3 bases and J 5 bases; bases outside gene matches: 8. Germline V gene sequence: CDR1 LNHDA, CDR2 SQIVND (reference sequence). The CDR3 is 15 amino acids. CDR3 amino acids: CASSIVQGARYGYTF. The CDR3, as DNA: TGTGCCAGTAGTATTGTCCAGGGGGCGCGGTATGGCTACACCTTC.

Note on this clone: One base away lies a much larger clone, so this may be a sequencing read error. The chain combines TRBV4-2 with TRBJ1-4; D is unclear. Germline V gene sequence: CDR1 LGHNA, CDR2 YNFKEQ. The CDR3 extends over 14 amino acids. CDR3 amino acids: CASSLQQPNEELFF. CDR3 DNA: TGTGCCAGCAGCCTGCAACAGCCTAATGAAGAACTGTTTTTT.